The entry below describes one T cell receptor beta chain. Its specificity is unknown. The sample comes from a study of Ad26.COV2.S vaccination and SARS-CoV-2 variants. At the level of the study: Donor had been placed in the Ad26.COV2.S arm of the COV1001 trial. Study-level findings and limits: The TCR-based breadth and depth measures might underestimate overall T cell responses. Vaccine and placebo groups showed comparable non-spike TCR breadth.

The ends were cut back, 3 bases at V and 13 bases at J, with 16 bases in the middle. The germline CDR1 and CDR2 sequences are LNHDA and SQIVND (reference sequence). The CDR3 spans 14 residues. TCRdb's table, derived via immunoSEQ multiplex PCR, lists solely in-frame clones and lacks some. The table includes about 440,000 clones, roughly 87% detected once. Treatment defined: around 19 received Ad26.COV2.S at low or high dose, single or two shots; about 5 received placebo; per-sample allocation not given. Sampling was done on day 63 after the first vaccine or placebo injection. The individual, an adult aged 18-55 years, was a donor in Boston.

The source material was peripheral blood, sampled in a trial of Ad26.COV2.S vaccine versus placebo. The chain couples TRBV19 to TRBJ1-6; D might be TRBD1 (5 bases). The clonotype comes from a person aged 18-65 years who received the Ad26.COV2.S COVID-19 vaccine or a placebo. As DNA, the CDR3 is TGTGCCAGTAGTATCGATCCAGGGACTTACCCCCTCCACTTT. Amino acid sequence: CASSIDPGTYPLHF.